One sample yielded the 24 T cell receptor beta chains listed below, sequenced in a study of blood T cell repertoires in COVID-19. The table came from immunoSEQ multiplex PCR; TCRdb's copy has only in-frame clones and leaves some out. The sample yields hundreds of thousands of clones, about four fifths seen once. The sequenced sample consisted of peripheral blood. These TCRs come from a woman aged 45-60 years who had recovered from COVID-19.

Only one count was recorded for this clone. The rearrangement joins TRBV27 to TRBJ1-2; D is undetermined. Germline-derived CDR1 and CDR2 are MNHEY and SMNVEV (reference sequence). The CDR3 extends over 14 amino acids. Trimming took 5 bases from V and 4 from J, leaving 14 bases between them. As DNA, the CDR3 is TGTGCCAGCAGTCTACGGGAGTCAGGCTATGGCTACACCTTC. Amino acid sequence: CASSLRESGYGYTF.

The V gene is TRBV7-2, the J gene TRBJ1-1; no reliable D call. V lost 4 bases and J 0 bases, leaving 9 bases between the germline ends. Germline V CDR1 and CDR2: SGHTA, FQGNSA. The CDR3 length is 14 residues. The CDR3 reads CASSSSLLNTEAFF. The CDR3 DNA reads as TGTGCCAGCAGCTCGTCCTTATTGAACACTGAAGCTTTCTTT.

The rearrangement links TRBV4-1 to TRBJ1-5, with D possibly being TRBD1 (5 bases). Per germline, CDR1 MGHRA and CDR2 YSYEKL. Trimming cost V 1 base and J 2 bases, with 9 bases left between them. The CDR3 runs 15 residues. The CDR3 nucleotides are TGCGCCAGCAGCCAAGCGCAAGGGGGCAATCAGCCCCAGCATTTT. Translating it yields CASSQAQGGNQPQHF.

This chain's CDR3 is CASSLEGVYEQYF. DNA of the CDR3: TGCGCCAGCAGCTTGGAGGGGGTATACGAGCAGTACTTC. V gene TRBV5-1 combines with J gene TRBJ2-7, with D maybe TRBD1 (6 bases). The CDR3 has 13 residues. The germline gives CDR1 SGHRS, CDR2 YFSETQ. With 0 bases removed from V and 4 bases from J, the gap between germline ends came to 8 bases.

This clone was counted only a few times. CDR3 bases: TGTGCCAGCAGCTTGGGAGAATGGGAGCAGTTCTTC. Its protein is CASSLGEWEQFF. This chain uses TRBV5-4 with TRBJ2-1; D unresolved. Trimming pared 0 bases from V and 10 bases from J, leaving 8 bases between. Germline V gene sequence: CDR1 SGHNT, CDR2 YYREEE (reference sequence). The CDR3 is 12 residues long.

The chain links TRBV5-1 to TRBJ2-2; the match to TRBD1 covers 10 bases. The germline V gene has CDR1 SGHRS and CDR2 YFSETQ. V shed 6 bases and J 4 bases; nucleotides not matched to a gene: 9. The CDR3 spans 16 residues. In DNA, the CDR3 is TGCGCCAGCACCCCGGGACAGGGGACGGGCACCGGGGAGCTGTTTTTT. Encoded protein: CASTPGQGTGTGELFF.

The chain recombines TRBV7-2 with TRBJ1-2; TRBD1 aligns across 7 bases. The V segment lost 5 bases and the J segment 0 bases; nucleotides outside the gene matches: 6. The CDR3 consists of 15 residues. Germline CDR1 is SGHTA and CDR2 is FQGNSA. The CDR3 reads CASSPSTGTNYGYTF. In DNA form, the CDR3 reads TGTGCCAGCAGCCCTTCGACAGGGACTAACTATGGCTACACCTTC.

CDR3 loop: CASSSTSGANVLTF. The CDR3 DNA sequence: TGTGCCAGCAGCTCCACATCTGGGGCCAACGTCCTGACTTTC. V gene TRBV28 combines with J gene TRBJ2-6, with unresolved D. Between the trimmed V and J ends, which lost 6 bases and 1 base, there was a span of 7 bases. This CDR3 comprises 14 residues. Germline V gives CDR1 MDHEN, CDR2 SYDVKM.

This clone was observed once. V usage is TRBV28 and J usage is TRBJ1-4, with a tentative D call TRBD1 (6 bases). The germline CDR1 and CDR2 sequences are MDHEN and SYDVKM. V gave up 6 bases and J gave up 4 bases, with 15 bases separating them. The CDR3 has 15 amino acids. The CDR3 nucleotides read TGTGCCAGCAGGAGTTCCGGGACACATAATGAAAAACTGTTTTTT. Protein: CASRSSGTHNEKLFF.

This clone has a single count. V gene TRBV10-3 combines with J gene TRBJ2-7, with 9 bases that match TRBD2. This CDR3 contains 17 residues. CDR1 ENHRY and CDR2 SYGVKD come from the germline V gene. V shed 3 bases, J shed 3 bases, and the junction held 12 bases outside the gene matches. The DNA of the CDR3 is TGTGCCATCAGTGACCATGCGGGGGGGCAGACTTTCTACGAGCAGTACTTC. Translated: CAISDHAGGQTFYEQYF.

This clone was detected only once. CDR3: CASSYAGGSEKLFF. The CDR3 DNA follows: TGTGCCAGCAGTTACGCGGGTGGGAGTGAAAAACTGTTTTTT. This chain links TRBV6-5 with TRBJ1-4; D is unresolved. CDR1 and CDR2 (germline): MNHEY, SVGAGI. Trimming removed 2 bases from V and 7 bases from J, with 11 bases in between. The CDR3 spans 14 residues.

This clone was seen just once. For the CDR3, the DNA is TGCGCCAGCAGCCAAGAACCGGACAGATACAATGAGCAGTTCTTC. Translating gives CASSQEPDRYNEQFF. V is TRBV4-3 and J is TRBJ2-1, with D possibly matching TRBD1 (6 bases). There are 15 residues in the CDR3. Trimming took 0 bases from V and 4 from J, leaving 10 bases between them. From germline, CDR1 is LGHNA and CDR2 YSLEER.

This clone showed up just once. The chain couples TRBV20-1 to TRBJ2-1; possibly TRBD2 for D (6 bases). V was shortened by 3 bases and J by 6 bases, with 6 bases between the two germline ends. Germline assignment: CDR1 DFQATT and CDR2 SNEGSKA (reference sequence). The CDR3 has 11 residues. The CDR3 DNA reads as TGCAGTGCTAGGGGGGGCAATGAGCAGTTCTTC. It codes for CSARGGNEQFF.

The J gene is TRBJ2-7, the V gene TRBV19; TRBD1 agrees at 7 bases. The V gene end was trimmed by 3 bases and the J gene end by 5 bases; junction bases not matched to a gene: 7. The CDR3 is made up of 14 amino acids. The V gene's germline CDR1 is LNHDA and CDR2 SQIVND (reference sequence). This CDR3 reads CASSIRGGRDEQYF. DNA of the CDR3: TGTGCCAGTAGTATCCGAGGGGGCCGGGACGAGCAGTACTTC. The full variable domain, in which reference TRBV19 and TRBJ2-7 provide the parts outside the CDR3, is DGGITQSPKYLFRKEGQNVTLSCEQNLNHDAMYWYRQDPGQGLRLIYYSQIVNDFQKGDIAEGYSVSREKKESFPLTVTSAQKNPTAFYLCASSIRGGRDEQYFGPGTRLTVT.

The chain uses TRBV11-1 and TRBJ2-1; TRBD1 might be the D (6 bases). CDR1 is SGHAT, CDR2 FQDESV, per germline (reference sequence). Deletions cut 10 bases from V and 5 bases from J, with 21 bases between. The CDR3 has 15 amino acids. This chain's CDR3 is CATSLAGAGNNEQFF. DNA of the CDR3: TGTGCCACCTCCCTAGCAGGGGCTGGAAACAATGAGCAGTTCTTC.

As concerns this clone: The identical CDR3 is also encoded by other nucleotide sequences in the sample. The V and J genes are TRBV30 and TRBJ1-1; D gene ambiguous. Trimming cost V 3 bases and J 1 base, with 9 bases left between them. The CDR3 extends over 13 amino acids. The V gene's germline CDR1 is GTSNPN and CDR2 SVGIG (reference sequence). The CDR3 reads CAWRRDRNTEAFF. The CDR3 DNA reads as TGTGCCTGGAGGAGGGATAGGAACACTGAAGCTTTCTTT.

This chain links TRBV5-1 with TRBJ2-1; possible D gene TRBD1, 6 bases. Germline V gives CDR1 SGHRS, CDR2 YFSETQ. Trimming removed 0 bases from V and 0 bases from J, with 7 bases in between. There are 15 residues in the CDR3. In nucleotides, the CDR3 is TGCGCCAGCAGCTTGGGGACAGTCTCCTACAATGAGCAGTTCTTC. It specifies CASSLGTVSYNEQFF.

This clone was observed a handful of times. The chain links TRBV2 to TRBJ2-3; TRBD1 aligns across 8 bases. CDR1 and CDR2 from the germline V gene are SNHLY and FYNNEI. This CDR3 has 15 amino acids. J lost 2 bases, V lost 6 bases, and 7 bases had no gene match. The CDR3 sequence: CASSKGQALTDTQYF. The DNA of the CDR3 is TGTGCCAGCAGCAAGGGACAGGCACTCACAGATACGCAGTATTTT.

The J gene is TRBJ2-6, the V gene TRBV7-9; a possible D gene is TRBD1 (5 bases). The length of the CDR3 is 15 residues. V gave up 3 bases and J gave up 1 base, with 7 bases separating them. The germline V gene encodes CDR1 SEHNR and CDR2 FQNEAQ (reference sequence). The CDR3 here is CASSFSGSGANVLTF. CDR3 nucleotides: TGTGCCAGCAGCTTCTCAGGGTCTGGGGCCAACGTCCTGACTTTC.

This chain joins TRBV7-2 and TRBJ1-3; TRBD1 might be the D (6 bases). The CDR3 runs 16 residues. The germline V gene encodes CDR1 SGHTA and CDR2 FQGNSA. Deletions cut 6 bases from V and 3 bases from J, with 18 bases between. Written as DNA, the CDR3 is TGTGCCAGCAGTCAGACACAGGGTTTAATTGGAAACACCATATATTTT. Encoded protein: CASSQTQGLIGNTIYF.

The V call is TRBV4-2, the J call TRBJ1-6; 7 positions match TRBD1. Germline CDR1 and CDR2: LGHNA and YNFKEQ. The junction had 8 bases not matched to a gene; V was cut back by 0 bases and J by 9 bases. The CDR3 extends over 16 amino acids. CDR3 sequence (DNA): TGTGCCAGCAGCCAAGAAAGGGACAGCTTTTTTTCACCCCTCCACTTT. This sequence encodes CASSQERDSFFSPLHF.

V usage is TRBV7-2 and J usage is TRBJ2-6; no clear D. The V gene lost 1 base and the J gene lost 0 bases, with 10 bases spanning the gap. The germline gives CDR1 SGHTA, CDR2 FQGNSA. The CDR3 runs 17 residues. CDR3 in amino acids: CASSLVGQVSGANVLTF. The CDR3 DNA reads as TGTGCCAGCAGCTTAGTTGGGCAGGTCTCTGGGGCCAACGTCCTGACTTTC.

This chain uses TRBV11-2 with TRBJ1-3; TRBD1 matches at 7 bases. The V segment lost 6 bases and the J segment 4 bases; nucleotides outside the gene matches: 9. The CDR3 spans 15 residues. Germline V gene sequence: CDR1 SGHAT, CDR2 FQNNGV. CDR3 residues: CASREGALPGNTIYF. In DNA, the CDR3 is TGTGCCAGCAGAGAGGGGGCTTTGCCCGGAAACACCATATATTTT.

This clone has more than one count but fewer than ten. The J gene is TRBJ2-1, the V gene TRBV11-2, with 7 bases that match TRBD2. CDR3 length: 14 residues. Germline values: CDR1 SGHAT, CDR2 FQNNGV. The ends lost 10 bases at V and 5 bases at J; junction bases unmatched: 11. Written as DNA, the CDR3 is TGTGCCACCTCCGGGGACTACCAAAACAATGAGCAGTTCTTC. Amino acids: CATSGDYQNNEQFF.